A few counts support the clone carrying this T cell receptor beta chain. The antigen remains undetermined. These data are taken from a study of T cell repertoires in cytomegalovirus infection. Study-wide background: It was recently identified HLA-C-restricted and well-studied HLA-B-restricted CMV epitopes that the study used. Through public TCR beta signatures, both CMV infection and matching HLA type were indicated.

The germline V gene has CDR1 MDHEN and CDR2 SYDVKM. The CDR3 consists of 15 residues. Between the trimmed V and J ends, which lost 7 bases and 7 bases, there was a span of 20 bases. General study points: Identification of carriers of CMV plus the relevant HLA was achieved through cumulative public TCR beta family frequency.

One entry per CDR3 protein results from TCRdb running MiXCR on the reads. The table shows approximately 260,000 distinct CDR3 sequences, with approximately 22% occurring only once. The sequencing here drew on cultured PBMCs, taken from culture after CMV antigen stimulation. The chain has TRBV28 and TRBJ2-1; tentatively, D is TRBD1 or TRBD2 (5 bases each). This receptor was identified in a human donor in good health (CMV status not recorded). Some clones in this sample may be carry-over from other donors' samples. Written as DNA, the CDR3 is TGTGCCAGCAATGACCCGGGACCAACTGCGAATGAGCAGTTCTTC. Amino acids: CASNDPGPTANEQFF.